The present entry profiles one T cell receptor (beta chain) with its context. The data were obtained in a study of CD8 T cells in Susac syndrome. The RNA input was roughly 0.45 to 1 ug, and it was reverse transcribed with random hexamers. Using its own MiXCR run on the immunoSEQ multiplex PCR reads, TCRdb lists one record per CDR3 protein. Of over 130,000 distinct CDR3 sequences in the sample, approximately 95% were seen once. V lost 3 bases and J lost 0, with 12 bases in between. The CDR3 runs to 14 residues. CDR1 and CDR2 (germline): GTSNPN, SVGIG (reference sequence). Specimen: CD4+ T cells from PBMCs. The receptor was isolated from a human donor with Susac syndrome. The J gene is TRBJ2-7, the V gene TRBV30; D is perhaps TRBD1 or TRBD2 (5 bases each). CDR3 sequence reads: CAWRGQGTSYEQYF. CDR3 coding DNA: TGTGCCTGGAGAGGACAAGGGACCTCCTACGAGCAGTACTTC.